These 14 T cell receptor beta chains share one sample of origin, sequenced in a study of T cells in Graves' hyperthyroidism and ophthalmopathy. From RNA transcripts, TCR beta CDR3 regions were amplified. First-round RT-PCR of the TCR CDR3 relied on the HTBI primer set. MiXCR was run by TCRdb on the multiplex PCR reads, yielding one entry per CDR3 protein. The top ten hold roughly 18% of the sample, which has 500,000 to 600,000 distinct CDR3 sequences, around 15% seen once. The source material was blood. The receptors were sampled from a woman aged 18 to 35 with Graves' hyperthyroidism.

This clonotype was observed at least ten times. The genes are TRBV7-2 and TRBJ1-1, with D uncertain. Germline lookup yields CDR1 SGHTA and CDR2 FQGNSA. The V end lost 2 bases, the J end lost 1 base, and 5 bases lay between the germline ends. The CDR3 is made up of 13 amino acids. CDR3 nucleotide sequence: TGTGCCAGCAGCTTAATTAAGAACACTGAAGCTTTCTTT. The encoded protein is CASSLIKNTEAFF.

Written as DNA, the CDR3 is TGTGCCAGCAGCTTGGCTAGCGGGAGAGTGGATACGCAGTATTTT. Its translation: CASSLASGRVDTQYF. The chain has TRBV5-4 and TRBJ2-3; 10 bases line up with TRBD2. V lost 0 bases to trimming and J lost 6 bases; unmatched junction nucleotides: 4. The CDR3 is 15 amino acids. Germline assignment: CDR1 SGHNT and CDR2 YYREEE (reference sequence). Using reference TRBV5-4 and TRBJ2-3 for the parts outside the CDR3, the full variable domain is ETGVTQSPTHLIKTRGQQVTLRCSSQSGHNTVSWYQQALGQGPQFIFQYYREEENGRGNFPPRFSGLQFPNYSSELNVNALELDDSALYLCASSLASGRVDTQYFGPGTRLTVL.

This clonotype was picked up one time. The chain links TRBV12-3 or TRBV12-4 to TRBJ2-1; maybe TRBD2 (5 bases). The CDR3 contains 14 residues. With 7 bases removed from V and 9 bases from J, the gap between germline ends came to 19 bases. DNA of the CDR3: TGTGCCAGCAATCACGGAGGTGGATTGAGTGAGCAGTTCTTC. It yields the protein CASNHGGGLSEQFF.

This sequence joins TRBV19 and TRBJ1-1; tentative D call: TRBD1 (5 bases). The V gene's germline CDR1 is LNHDA and CDR2 SQIVND (reference sequence). Trimming stripped 3 bases from V and 1 base from J, with 15 bases between. The CDR3 has 16 residues. Here the CDR3 reads CASSMSSWGSNTEAFF. CDR3 in DNA: TGTGCCAGTAGTATGAGTAGTTGGGGCTCGAACACTGAAGCTTTCTTT.

Worth noting for this clonotype: Just one base apart from a much larger clone, this may be a read error. The genes are TRBV4-1 and TRBJ1-2; TRBD1 agrees at 9 bases. Germline values: CDR1 MGHRA, CDR2 YSYEKL. This CDR3 has 15 residues. The CDR3 loop reads CASSQDGTGNYGYSF. In DNA, the CDR3 is TGCGCCAGCAGCCAAGATGGGACAGGGAACTATGGCTACAGCTTC.

Notes on this clonotype: An end of the junction differs from the germline gene, which may be a read error. CDR3 DNA: TGTGCCGGCAGCCCTCATTTCTCCAATGAGCAGTTCTTC. The encoded protein is CAGSPHFSNEQFF. The chain employs TRBV3-1 and TRBJ2-1; D not resolved. The V gene's germline CDR1 is LGHDT and CDR2 YNNKEL (reference sequence). The CDR3 is made up of 13 amino acids.

This clonotype was picked up a small number of times. V is TRBV12-3 or TRBV12-4 and J is TRBJ1-3; a weak D match, TRBD1 (5 bases). V was pared by 6 bases and J by 5 bases, with 14 bases between. CDR3 length: 14 amino acids. For the CDR3, the DNA is TGTGCCAGCAGCCTATGGGGCTCAAGAAACACCATATATTTT. Translation gives CASSLWGSRNTIYF.

In its sample, this clonotype was seen many times. The chain combines TRBV28 with TRBJ2-3; 11 nucleotides align to TRBD2. Losses at the gene ends were 10 bases for V and 1 base for J; bases not matched to a gene: 4. The V gene's germline CDR1 is MDHEN and CDR2 SYDVKM. This CDR3 comprises 14 residues. DNA of the CDR3: TGTGCCACGGGACTAGCGGAGCGCACAGATACGCAGTATTTT. Translating gives CATGLAERTDTQYF.

This clonotype has a count of ten or more. The chain links TRBV6-1 to TRBJ1-3; D unclear. The V gene's germline CDR1 is MNHNS and CDR2 SASEGT. V shed 8 bases and J shed 5 bases, with 13 bases lying between them. This CDR3 has 13 amino acids. CDR3 nucleotide sequence: TGTGCCAGCGGGTTGGGAGGGAGAAACACCATATATTTT. It encodes CASGLGGRNTIYF.

At least ten counts were recorded for this clonotype. This rearrangement joins TRBV27 to TRBJ2-7; 11 nucleotides line up with TRBD2. Germline CDR1 MNHEY, CDR2 SMNVEV (reference sequence). This CDR3 region has 16 residues. Trimming took 5 bases from V and 8 from J; bases not matched to a gene: 14. CDR3 amino acids: CASSRRTSGFPHQQYF. CDR3 DNA: TGTGCCAGCAGTCGGCGGACTAGCGGGTTCCCCCACCAGCAGTACTTC.

About this clonotype itself: Mismatch with germline at one junction end may stem from a read error. V usage is TRBV12-3 or TRBV12-4 and J usage is TRBJ1-3; D possibly corresponds to TRBD1 (5 bases). The CDR3 loop spans 15 amino acids. The CDR3 DNA reads TGTGCCAGCCGCCGGGCAGGGCCAACTGGAAACACCGTATATTTT. Translating gives CASRRAGPTGNTVYF.

This clonotype was seen repeatedly, ten times or more. V and J are TRBV2 and TRBJ1-1; no definite D call. Trimming stripped 0 bases from V and 7 bases from J, with 6 bases between. Germline V lookup: CDR1 SNHLY, CDR2 FYNNEI. The CDR3 consists of 12 residues. CDR3 DNA sequence: TGTGCCAGCAGTGAAGCGCGGATTGAAGCTTTCTTT. It specifies CASSEARIEAFF.

The rearrangement uses TRBV7-9 and TRBJ2-7; maybe TRBD2 (5 bases). The CDR3 runs to 15 residues. V was cut by 5 bases and J by 4 bases, with 18 bases left in between. Looked up from germline, CDR1 is SEHNR and CDR2 is FQNEAQ (reference sequence). In DNA form, the CDR3 reads TGTGCCAGCAGCCTACGCGAGGGATCCCTTTACGAGCAGTACTTC. The encoded protein is CASSLREGSLYEQYF.

This clonotype occurred many times. This chain uses TRBV11-3 with TRBJ2-3; D could derive from TRBD1 or TRBD2 (5 bases each). The germline gives CDR1 SGHNT, CDR2 YENEEA. This CDR3 has 16 amino acids. V shed 0 bases and J shed 1 base, with 11 bases lying between them. CDR3 nucleotide sequence: TGTGCCAGCAGCTTAGATGGGGCCGGGGGCACAGATACGCAGTATTTT. Protein product: CASSLDGAGGTDTQYF.